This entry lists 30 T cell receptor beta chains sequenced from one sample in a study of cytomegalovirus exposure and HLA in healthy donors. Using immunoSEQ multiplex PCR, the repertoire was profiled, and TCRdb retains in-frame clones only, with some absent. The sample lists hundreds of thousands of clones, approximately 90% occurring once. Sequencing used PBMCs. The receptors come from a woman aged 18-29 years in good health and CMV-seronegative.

The CDR3 nucleotides read TGTGCCAGCAGTGTTGGGGGCGGAATTAACACCGGGGAGCTGTTTTTT. Its translation is CASSVGGGINTGELFF. The chain uses TRBV6-4 and TRBJ2-2; D is possibly TRBD1 (6 bases). Germline V CDR1 and CDR2: MRHNA, SNTAGT. The CDR3 spans 16 residues. V lost 4 bases, J lost 2 bases, and 14 bases lay in between.

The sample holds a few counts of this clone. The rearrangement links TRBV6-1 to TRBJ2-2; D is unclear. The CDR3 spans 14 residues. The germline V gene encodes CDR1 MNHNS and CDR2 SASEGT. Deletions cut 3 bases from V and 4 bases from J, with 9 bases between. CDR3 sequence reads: CASSERRPTGELFF. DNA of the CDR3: TGTGCCAGCAGTGAGAGGCGACCCACCGGGGAGCTGTTTTTT.

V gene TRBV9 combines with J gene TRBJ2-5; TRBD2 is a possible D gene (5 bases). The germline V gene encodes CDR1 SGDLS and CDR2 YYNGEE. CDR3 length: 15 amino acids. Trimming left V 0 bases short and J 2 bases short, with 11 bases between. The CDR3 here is CASSVAGIFQETQYF. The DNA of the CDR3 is TGTGCCAGCAGCGTAGCGGGAATTTTTCAAGAGACCCAGTACTTC.

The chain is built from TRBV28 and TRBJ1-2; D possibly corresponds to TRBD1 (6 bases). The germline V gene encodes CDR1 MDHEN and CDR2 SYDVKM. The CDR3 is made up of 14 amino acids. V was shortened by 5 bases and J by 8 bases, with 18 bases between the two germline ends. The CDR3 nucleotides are TGTGCCAGCAGTATCACCGGGACACTGTCGGGCTACACCTTC. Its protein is CASSITGTLSGYTF.

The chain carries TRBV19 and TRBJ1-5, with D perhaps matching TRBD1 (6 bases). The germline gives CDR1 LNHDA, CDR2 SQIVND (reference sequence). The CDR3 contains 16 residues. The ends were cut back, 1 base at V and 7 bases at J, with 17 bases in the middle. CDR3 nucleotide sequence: TGTGCCAGTAGTATAGTAGGAGTACAGGGCGGGCAGCCCCAGCATTTT. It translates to CASSIVGVQGGQPQHF.

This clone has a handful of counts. CDR3 sequence reads: CAWSVTSMGQGGYGYTF. CDR3 nucleotide sequence: TGTGCCTGGAGTGTCACGTCGATGGGACAGGGAGGGTATGGCTACACCTTC. The V gene is TRBV30, the J gene TRBJ1-2, with 9 bases matching TRBD1. After removal of 0 bases from V and 5 bases from J, the junction contained 13 bases not matched to a gene. In germline, CDR1 is GTSNPN, CDR2 SVGIG (reference sequence). This CDR3 region has 17 residues.

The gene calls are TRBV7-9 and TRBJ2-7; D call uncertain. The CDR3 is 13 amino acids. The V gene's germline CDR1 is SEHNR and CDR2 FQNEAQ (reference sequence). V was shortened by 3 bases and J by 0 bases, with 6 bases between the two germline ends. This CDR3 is CASSFTHSYEQYF. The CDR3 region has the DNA TGTGCCAGCAGCTTCACTCACTCCTACGAGCAGTACTTC.

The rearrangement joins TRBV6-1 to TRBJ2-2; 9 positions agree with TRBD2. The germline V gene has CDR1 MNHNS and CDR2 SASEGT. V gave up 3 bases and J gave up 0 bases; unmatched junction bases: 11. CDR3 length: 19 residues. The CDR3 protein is CASSDGGTSFSANTGELFF. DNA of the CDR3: TGTGCCAGCAGTGACGGAGGGACTAGCTTCAGCGCGAACACCGGGGAGCTGTTTTTT.

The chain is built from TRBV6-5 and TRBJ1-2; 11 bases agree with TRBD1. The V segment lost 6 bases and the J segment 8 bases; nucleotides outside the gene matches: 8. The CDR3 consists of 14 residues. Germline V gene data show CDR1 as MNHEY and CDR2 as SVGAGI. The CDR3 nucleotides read TGTGCCAGCAGACCTATGGGACAGGGGGGCGGCTACACCTTC. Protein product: CASRPMGQGGGYTF.

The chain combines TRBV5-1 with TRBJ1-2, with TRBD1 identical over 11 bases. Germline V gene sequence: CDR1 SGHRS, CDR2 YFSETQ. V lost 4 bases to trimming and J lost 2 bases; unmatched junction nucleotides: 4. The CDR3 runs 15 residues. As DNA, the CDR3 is TGCGCCAGCAGCAACGGACAGGGGGCGAACTATGGCTACACCTTC. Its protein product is CASSNGQGANYGYTF. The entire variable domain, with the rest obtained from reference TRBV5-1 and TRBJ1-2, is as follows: KAGVTQTPRYLIKTRGQQVTLSCSPISGHRSVSWYQQTPGQGLQFLFEYFSETQRNKGNFPGRFSGRQFSNSRSEMNVSTLELGDSALYLCASSNGQGANYGYTFGSGTRLTVV.

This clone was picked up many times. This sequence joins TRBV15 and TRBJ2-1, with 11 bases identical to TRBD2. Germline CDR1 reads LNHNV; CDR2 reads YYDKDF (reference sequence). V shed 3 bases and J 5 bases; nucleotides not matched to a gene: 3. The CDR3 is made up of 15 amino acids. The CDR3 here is CATSSGTSGNNEQFF. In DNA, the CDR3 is TGTGCCACCAGCAGCGGGACTAGCGGTAACAATGAGCAGTTCTTC.

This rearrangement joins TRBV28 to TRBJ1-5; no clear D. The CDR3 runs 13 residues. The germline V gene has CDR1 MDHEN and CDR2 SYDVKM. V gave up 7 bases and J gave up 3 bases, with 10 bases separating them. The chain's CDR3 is CASTRKINQPQHF. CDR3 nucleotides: TGTGCCAGCACCAGGAAAATCAATCAGCCCCAGCATTTT.

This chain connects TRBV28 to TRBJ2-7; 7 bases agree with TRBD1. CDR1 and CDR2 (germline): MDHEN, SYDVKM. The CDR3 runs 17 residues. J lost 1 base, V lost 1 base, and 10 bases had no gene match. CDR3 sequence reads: CASSLSSDRVWSYEQYF. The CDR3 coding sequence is TGTGCCAGCAGTTTATCGTCCGACAGGGTCTGGTCCTACGAGCAGTACTTC.

In DNA form, the CDR3 reads TGCGCCAGCAGCCAAGCGGCTAGCGGTTTAGAGCAGTACTTC. Translating it yields CASSQAASGLEQYF. The chain has TRBV4-1 and TRBJ2-7; the match to TRBD2 covers 7 bases. The J segment lost 7 bases and the V segment lost 1 base, leaving 7 bases of the junction unmatched. The CDR3 has 14 residues. Germline CDR1 and CDR2: MGHRA and YSYEKL.

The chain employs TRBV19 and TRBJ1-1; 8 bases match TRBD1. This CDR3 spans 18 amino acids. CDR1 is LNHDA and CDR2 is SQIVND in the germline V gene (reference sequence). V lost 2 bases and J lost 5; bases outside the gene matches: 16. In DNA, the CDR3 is TGTGCCAGTAGTATACGAATCAAGGACAGGGCTTCAAAGACTGAAGCTTTCTTT. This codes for CASSIRIKDRASKTEAFF.

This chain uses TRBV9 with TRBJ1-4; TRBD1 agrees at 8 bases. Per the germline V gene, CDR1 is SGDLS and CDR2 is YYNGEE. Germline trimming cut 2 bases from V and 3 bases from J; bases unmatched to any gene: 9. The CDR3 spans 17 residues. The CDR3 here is CASSVAGGPPANEKLFF. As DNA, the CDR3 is TGTGCCAGCAGCGTCGCAGGGGGCCCCCCAGCTAATGAAAAACTGTTTTTT.

CDR3 nucleotides: TGTGCCAGCAGCTTGGTACTCTGGACAGATACGCAGTATTTT. Its protein product is CASSLVLWTDTQYF. The chain couples TRBV5-6 to TRBJ2-3; D not resolved. Germline V gene data show CDR1 as SGHDT and CDR2 as YYEEEE. The CDR3 is made up of 14 amino acids. V lost 0 bases to trimming and J lost 3 bases, with 8 bases between them.

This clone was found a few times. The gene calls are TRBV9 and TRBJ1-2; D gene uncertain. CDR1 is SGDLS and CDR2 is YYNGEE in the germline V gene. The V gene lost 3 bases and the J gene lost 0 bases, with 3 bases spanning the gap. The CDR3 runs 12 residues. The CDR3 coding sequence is TGTGCCAGCAGCGCCACTAACTATGGCTACACCTTC. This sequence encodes CASSATNYGYTF.

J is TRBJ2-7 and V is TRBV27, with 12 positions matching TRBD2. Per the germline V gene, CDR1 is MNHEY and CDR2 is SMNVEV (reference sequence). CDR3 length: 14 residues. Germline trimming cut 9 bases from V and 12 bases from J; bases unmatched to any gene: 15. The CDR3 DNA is TGTGCCAGTTACCCTCGACTAGCGGGAGCCTTCTGGTACTTC. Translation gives CASYPRLAGAFWYF.

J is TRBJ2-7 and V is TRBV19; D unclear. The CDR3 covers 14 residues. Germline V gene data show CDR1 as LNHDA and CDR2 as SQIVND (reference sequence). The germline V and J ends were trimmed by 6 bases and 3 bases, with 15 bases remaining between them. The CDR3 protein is CASSHPGIDYEQYF. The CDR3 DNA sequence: TGTGCCAGTAGCCACCCAGGAATTGACTACGAGCAGTACTTC.

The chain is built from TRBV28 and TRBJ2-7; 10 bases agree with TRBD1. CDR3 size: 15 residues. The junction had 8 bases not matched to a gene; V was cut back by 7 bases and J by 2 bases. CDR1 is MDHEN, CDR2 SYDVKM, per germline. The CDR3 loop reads CASTLPGQGTYEQYF. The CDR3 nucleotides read TGTGCCAGCACCCTACCGGGACAGGGGACCTACGAGCAGTACTTC.

In DNA, the CDR3 is TGTGCCAGCGCCTCACCGGACATTTCCTACGAGCAGTACTTC. Protein sequence: CASASPDISYEQYF. The chain employs TRBV6-1 and TRBJ2-7; D is possibly TRBD1 (5 bases). V was cut by 8 bases and J by 1 base, with 15 bases left in between. This CDR3 region has 14 residues. Germline V gives CDR1 MNHNS, CDR2 SASEGT.

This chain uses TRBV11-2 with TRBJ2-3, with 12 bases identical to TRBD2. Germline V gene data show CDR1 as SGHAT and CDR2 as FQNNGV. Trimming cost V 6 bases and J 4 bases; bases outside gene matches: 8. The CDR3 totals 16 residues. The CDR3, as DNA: TGTGCCAGCAGGCTGACTAGCGGGAGCGTCGCAGATACGCAGTATTTT. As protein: CASRLTSGSVADTQYF.

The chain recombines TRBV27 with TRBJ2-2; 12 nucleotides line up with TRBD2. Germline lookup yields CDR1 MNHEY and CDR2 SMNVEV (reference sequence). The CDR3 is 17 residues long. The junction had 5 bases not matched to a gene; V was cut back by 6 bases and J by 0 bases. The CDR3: CASSTGTSGSNTGELFF. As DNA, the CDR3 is TGTGCCAGCAGCACCGGGACTAGCGGGTCGAACACCGGGGAGCTGTTTTTT.

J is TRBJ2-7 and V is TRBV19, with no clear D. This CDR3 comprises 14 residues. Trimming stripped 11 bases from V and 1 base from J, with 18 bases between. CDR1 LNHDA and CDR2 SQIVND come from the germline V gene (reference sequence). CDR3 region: CASNPKTGSYEQYF. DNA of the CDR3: TGTGCCTCCAACCCGAAGACGGGTTCCTACGAGCAGTACTTC.

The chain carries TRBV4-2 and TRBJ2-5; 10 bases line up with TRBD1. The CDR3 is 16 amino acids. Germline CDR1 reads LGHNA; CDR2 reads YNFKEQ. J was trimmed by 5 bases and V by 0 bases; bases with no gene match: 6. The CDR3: CASSQDRDRGRETQYF. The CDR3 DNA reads TGTGCCAGCAGCCAAGATAGGGACAGGGGACGGGAGACCCAGTACTTC.

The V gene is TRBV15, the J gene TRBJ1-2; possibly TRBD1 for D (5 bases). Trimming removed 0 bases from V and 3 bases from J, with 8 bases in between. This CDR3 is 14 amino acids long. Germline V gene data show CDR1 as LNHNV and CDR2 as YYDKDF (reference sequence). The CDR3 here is CATSRDDRDYGYTF. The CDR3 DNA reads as TGTGCCACCAGCAGAGATGACAGAGACTATGGCTACACCTTC.

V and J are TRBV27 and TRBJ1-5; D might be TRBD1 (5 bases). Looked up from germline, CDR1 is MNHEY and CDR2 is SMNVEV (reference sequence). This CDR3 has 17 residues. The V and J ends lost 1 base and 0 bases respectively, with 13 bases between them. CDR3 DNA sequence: TGTGCCAGCAGTTTATTTGGGGCATATTATAGCAATCAGCCCCAGCATTTT. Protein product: CASSLFGAYYSNQPQHF.

The CDR3 bases are TGTGCCAGCAGCTGGGGACAGAACCAAGAGACCCAGTACTTC. It codes for CASSWGQNQETQYF. This chain uses TRBV7-7 with TRBJ2-5; 7 bases match TRBD1. Germline CDR1 is SSHAT and CDR2 is FNYEAQ (reference sequence). Unmatched junction bases numbered 2, after V lost 4 bases and J lost 0 bases. The CDR3 contains 14 residues. Variable domain in full (rest from reference TRBV7-7 and TRBJ2-5): GAGVSQSPRYKVTKRGQDVTLRCDPISSHATLYWYQQALGQGPEFLTYFNYEAQPDKSGLPSDRFSAERPEGSISTLTIQRTEQRDSAMYRCASSWGQNQETQYFGPGTRLLVL.

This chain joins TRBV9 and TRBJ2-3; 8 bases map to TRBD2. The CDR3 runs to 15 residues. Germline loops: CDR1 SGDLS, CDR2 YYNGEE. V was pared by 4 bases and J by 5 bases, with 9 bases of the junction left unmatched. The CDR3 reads CASSHPGGAGDTQYF. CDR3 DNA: TGTGCCAGCAGCCACCCGGGGGGGGCCGGAGATACGCAGTATTTT.